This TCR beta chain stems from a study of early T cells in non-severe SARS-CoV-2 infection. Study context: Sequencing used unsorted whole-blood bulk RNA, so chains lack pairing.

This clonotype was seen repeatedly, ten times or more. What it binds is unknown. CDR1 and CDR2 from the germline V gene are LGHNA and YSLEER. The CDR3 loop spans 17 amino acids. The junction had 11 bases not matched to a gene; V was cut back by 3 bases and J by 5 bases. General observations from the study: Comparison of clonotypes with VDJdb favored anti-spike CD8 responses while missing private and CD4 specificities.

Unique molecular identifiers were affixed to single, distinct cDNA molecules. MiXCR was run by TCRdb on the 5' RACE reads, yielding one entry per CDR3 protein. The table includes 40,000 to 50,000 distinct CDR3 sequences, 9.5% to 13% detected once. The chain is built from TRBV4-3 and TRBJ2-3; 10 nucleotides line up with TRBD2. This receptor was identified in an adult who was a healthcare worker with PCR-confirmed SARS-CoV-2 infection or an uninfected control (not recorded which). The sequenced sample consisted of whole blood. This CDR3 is CASSQGSLAGVGDTQYF. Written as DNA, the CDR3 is TGCGCCAGCAGCCAGGGGAGTCTAGCGGGAGTGGGAGATACGCAGTATTTT.